These T cell receptor beta chains were read from a single sample in a study of beta chain features in type 1 diabetes. Sequencing used immunoSEQ multiplex PCR; TCRdb keeps in-frame clones, though not all of them. The sample lists 65,000 to 100,000 clones, around a third occurring once. Sample: stem cell memory CD4+ T cells from blood. The origin of the receptors is a woman aged 18-30 years in good health. Both conserved end residues are trimmed from each CDR3. Each record gives: clone size, V gene, CDR3 protein. Clone size is given for some rows only: seen once, a few or many times, or a class if the clone is expanded.

few,TRBV9,ASSAGLAGGGETQY
few,TRBV18,ASSTFTGGGTKNIQY
few,TRBV29-1,SVSSGRDNEQF
few,TRBV10-2,ASSDRINSNQPQH
few,TRBV11-2,ASSPWEGNYGYT
few,TRBV27,ASSLTLQTSGLSTDTQY
few,TRBV15,ATSRVQSSHEQY
.,TRBV11-2,ASSAGRRNTEAF
few,TRBV7-3,ASSLTGGYEQY
few,TRBV2,ASTSRTGDTGELF
.,TRBV14,ASSWGVTDTQY
.,TRBV7-2,ASSLTLSGTDNQPQH
.,TRBV7-9,ASSSILGTDTQY
.,TRBV18,ASSPQGGETQY
few,TRBV7-2,ASSLAHSSWYGYT
once,TRBV7-3,ASSLGQGYGYT
few,TRBV29-1,SVAQGVQETQY
.,TRBV4-2,ASSQELGSGGRPGEQY
.,TRBV5-1,ASSLAGQPTITDTQY
few,TRBV11-2,ASSSSLDREQY
few,TRBV4-2,ASSQDPRETYNEQF
.,TRBV27,ASSKSSGGSYNEQF
.,TRBV4-3,ASSLSPSGGAGADTQY
few,TRBV7-2,ASSLNQGESEAF
.,TRBV7-9,ASSSPGQGPTNYGYT
.,TRBV2,ASSVETSEETQY
few,TRBV2,ASSDQGSGNTIY
.,TRBV25-1,ASSAPGTGENEQF